This entry lists 26 T cell receptor beta chains sequenced from one sample in a study of liver allograft versus peripheral blood T cells. Across the whole study: The authors compared T cell receptor repertoires in transplanted livers with recipients' peripheral blood repertoires.

TCRdb passed the reads through MiXCR, listing each CDR3 protein once. Counted here are about 8,500 distinct CDR3 sequences, more than 15% occurring once; the ten biggest clones make up under 6%. The receptors here all came from a human patient who had a liver transplant. Among the T cells, some may be from the graft donor.

This clonotype is medium-sized in the sample. The chain has TRBV20-1 and TRBJ1-2, with D unresolved. Per germline, CDR1 DFQATT and CDR2 SNEGSKA (reference sequence). The V gene lost 4 bases and the J gene lost 4 bases, with 10 bases spanning the gap. The CDR3 has 12 residues. As DNA, the CDR3 is TGCAGTGCTACTCCCGACATCTATGGCTACACCTTC. This gives the protein CSATPDIYGYTF.

This clonotype was counted many times. The gene calls are TRBV7-2 and TRBJ2-7; 8 nucleotides align to TRBD1. The CDR3 runs to 14 residues. Germline-derived CDR1 and CDR2 are SGHTA and FQGNSA. The J segment lost 4 bases and the V segment lost 5 bases, leaving 7 bases of the junction unmatched. CDR3 sequence reads: CASSLMGQAYEQYF. The CDR3 region has the DNA TGTGCCAGCAGCCTAATGGGACAGGCTTACGAGCAGTACTTC. The full variable domain, completed using reference TRBV7-2 and TRBJ2-7, is GAGVSQSPSNKVTEKGKDVELRCDPISGHTALYWYRQSLGQGLEFLIYFQGNSAPDKSGLPSDRFSAERTGGSVSTLTIQRTQQEDSAVYLCASSLMGQAYEQYFGPGTRLTVT.

V is TRBV5-1 and J is TRBJ1-3; 8 positions agree with TRBD1. V gave up 4 bases and J gave up 4 bases; unmatched junction bases: 4. This CDR3 spans 14 amino acids. CDR1 and CDR2 from the germline V gene are SGHRS and YFSETQ. In nucleotides, the CDR3 is TGCGCCAGCAGCGCGGGACAGGTGGGAAACACCATATATTTT. Its protein is CASSAGQVGNTIYF.

In its sample, this clonotype ranks as medium-sized (0.01 to 0.1%). The genes are TRBV28 and TRBJ1-6; 7 bases fit TRBD1. The J segment lost 4 bases and the V segment lost 6 bases, leaving 6 bases of the junction unmatched. The germline V gene has CDR1 MDHEN and CDR2 SYDVKM. This CDR3 is 15 amino acids long. In nucleotides, the CDR3 is TGTGCCAGCAGATTACCGGGACAGTATAATTCACCCCTCCACTTT. Translation gives CASRLPGQYNSPLHF.

This clonotype was seen ten or more times. The V call is TRBV20-1, the J call TRBJ1-5, with D possibly being TRBD1 (6 bases). The CDR3 length is 13 residues. Between the trimmed V and J ends, which lost 3 bases and 7 bases, there was a span of 13 bases. Looked up from germline, CDR1 is DFQATT and CDR2 is SNEGSKA (reference sequence). The CDR3 sequence is CSARDSLRQPQHF. Here the CDR3 DNA reads TGCAGTGCTAGGGACAGCCTCCGACAGCCCCAGCATTTT.

This clonotype was recorded at least ten times. The genes are TRBV6-6 and TRBJ2-7, with 12 positions matching TRBD2. With V trimmed by 8 bases and J by 2 bases, 10 bases remained unmatched. CDR1 MNHNY and CDR2 SVGAGI come from the germline V gene (reference sequence). The CDR3 runs 16 residues. The CDR3 loop reads CASRPSGGAGAYEQYF. Written as DNA, the CDR3 is TGTGCCAGCCGGCCTAGCGGGGGGGCCGGGGCCTACGAGCAGTACTTC.

This clonotype rates as medium-sized (0.01 to 0.1%). The chain has TRBV24-1 and TRBJ2-1; a weak D match, TRBD2 (6 bases). CDR3 length: 12 amino acids. Trimming pared 9 bases from V and 7 bases from J, leaving 12 bases between. Germline lookup yields CDR1 KGHDR and CDR2 SFDVKD. The CDR3 sequence: CATRGAANEQFF. CDR3 DNA sequence: TGTGCCACCCGCGGGGCGGCGAATGAGCAGTTCTTC.

This clonotype was found a few times. V gene TRBV3-1 combines with J gene TRBJ1-1; D call uncertain. From germline, CDR1 is LGHDT and CDR2 YNNKEL (reference sequence). The V and J ends lost 2 bases and 1 base respectively, with 11 bases between them. There are 15 residues in the CDR3. CDR3 DNA: TGTGCCAGCAGCCAATCATCGAAAAAGAACACTGAAGCTTTCTTT. Translation: CASSQSSKKNTEAFF.

The rearrangement uses TRBV24-1 and TRBJ1-2, with D perhaps matching TRBD1 (6 bases). Germline CDR1 reads KGHDR; CDR2 reads SFDVKD. CDR3 length: 16 amino acids. Trimming cost V 1 base and J 7 bases, with 18 bases left between them. For the CDR3, the DNA is TGTGCCACCAGTGATTTTTCCGGGACGGGGGGCGTTGGCTACACCTTC. Protein: CATSDFSGTGGVGYTF.

V gene TRBV2 combines with J gene TRBJ2-4; 11 nucleotides agree with TRBD2. Trimming took 7 bases from V and 4 from J; bases not matched to a gene: 6. The V gene's germline CDR1 is SNHLY and CDR2 FYNNEI. The CDR3 runs to 15 residues. The CDR3 DNA sequence: TGTGCCAGCACTGCAACTAGCGGGGGAAAAAACATTCAGTACTTC. Its protein product is CASTATSGGKNIQYF.

As concerns this clonotype: One end of the junction varies from germline; a read error may be responsible. As DNA, the CDR3 is TGTGCCGGCAGCTTAGAAAAAAGGACTAGTGGGTTTGAGGATACGCAGTATTTT. Translation: CAGSLEKRTSGFEDTQYF. The chain carries TRBV11-2 and TRBJ2-3; 7 nucleotides align to TRBD2. There are 18 residues in the CDR3. Germline CDR1 is SGHAT and CDR2 is FQNNGV. Drawing the rest from reference TRBV11-2 and TRBJ2-3, the complete variable domain is EAGVAQSPRYKIIEKRQSVAFWCNPISGHATLYWYQQILGQGPKLLIQFQNNGVVDDSQLPKDRFSAERLKGVDSTLKIQPAKLEDSAVYLCAGSLEKRTSGFEDTQYFGPGTRLTVL.

By sample fraction, this clonotype is medium-sized (0.01 to 0.1%). The V gene is TRBV19, the J gene TRBJ1-2; no clear D. V was trimmed by 5 bases and J by 5 bases, leaving 9 bases between them. The CDR3 totals 12 residues. The germline CDR1 and CDR2 sequences are LNHDA and SQIVND (reference sequence). In nucleotides, the CDR3 is TGTGCCAGTAGTCACACAGATTATGGCTACACCTTC. Encoded protein: CASSHTDYGYTF.

The gene calls are TRBV7-9 and TRBJ2-7, with 16 bases matching TRBD2. Germline loops: CDR1 SEHNR, CDR2 FQNEAQ (reference sequence). This CDR3 spans 16 amino acids. J was trimmed by 5 bases and V by 3 bases; bases with no gene match: 4. CDR3 nucleotides: TGTGCCAGCAGCTTCACCGGGACTAGCGGGAGGGACGAGCAGTACTTC. As protein: CASSFTGTSGRDEQYF.

There are a few counts of this clonotype. The V gene is TRBV20-1, the J gene TRBJ1-1; possibly TRBD1 for D (5 bases). V shed 3 bases and J shed 0 bases, with 11 bases lying between them. Germline V gene sequence: CDR1 DFQATT, CDR2 SNEGSKA (reference sequence). CDR3 size: 14 residues. The CDR3 DNA is TGCAGTGCTAGGGTAACAGGCGTGAACACTGAAGCTTTCTTT. Its translation is CSARVTGVNTEAFF.

In this sample, this clonotype is medium-sized. This chain connects TRBV28 to TRBJ1-6, with 7 nucleotides matching TRBD1. CDR1 and CDR2 (germline): MDHEN, SYDVKM. CDR3 length: 14 residues. The J segment lost 5 bases and the V segment lost 2 bases, leaving 0 bases of the junction unmatched. CDR3 region: CASSLGQDNSPLHF. The CDR3 DNA sequence: TGTGCCAGCAGTTTAGGACAGGATAATTCACCCCTCCACTTT.

In this sample, this clonotype turned up many times. The chain combines TRBV12-3 or TRBV12-4 with TRBJ2-7, with a weak D call TRBD1 (6 bases). The V gene lost 1 base and the J gene lost 6 bases, with 10 bases spanning the gap. CDR3 length: 13 residues. Here the CDR3 DNA reads TGTGCCAGCAGTTTAGGATGGGGGCGCGAGCAGTACTTC. It translates to CASSLGWGREQYF.

The chain couples TRBV9 to TRBJ1-4; TRBD1 matches at 9 bases. The CDR3 has 14 residues. Trimming took 4 bases from V and 4 from J; bases not matched to a gene: 2. From germline, CDR1 is SGDLS and CDR2 YYNGEE. The CDR3 coding sequence is TGTGCCAGCAGCCAGACAGGGGGTAATGAAAAACTGTTTTTT. It encodes CASSQTGGNEKLFF.

In its sample, this clonotype was seen a few times. The V gene is TRBV7-9, the J gene TRBJ2-7; D call uncertain. CDR1 and CDR2 (germline): SEHNR, FQNEAQ (reference sequence). The CDR3 totals 13 residues. V gave up 2 bases and J gave up 0 bases, with 5 bases separating them. The CDR3 region is CASSLKSSYEQYF. As DNA, the CDR3 is TGTGCCAGCAGCTTAAAGTCCTCCTACGAGCAGTACTTC.

This clonotype showed up just once. This may be a read error: a much more frequent sequence differs by one nucleotide. This chain links TRBV20-1 with TRBJ1-4, with 9 bases fitting TRBD1. CDR3 size: 14 residues. Trimming at V came to 7 bases and at J to 8 bases, leaving 11 bases not matched to a gene. Germline CDR1 and CDR2: DFQATT and SNEGSKA (reference sequence). CDR3 sequence: CSVLTGTGKEKLFF. In DNA form, the CDR3 reads TGCAGTGTTTTAACCGGGACAGGGAAAGAAAAACTGTTTTTT.

The chain recombines TRBV20-1 with TRBJ2-3, with D unclear. This CDR3 has 11 residues. CDR1 and CDR2 (germline): DFQATT, SNEGSKA (reference sequence). V lost 1 base and J lost 5, with 4 bases in between. The CDR3 bases are TGCAGTGCTAGAGTTCTAGATACGCAGTATTTT. This encodes CSARVLDTQYF.

A note on this clonotype: This may stem from a read error, because a much larger clone lies one nucleotide away. The chain is built from TRBV12-3 or TRBV12-4 and TRBJ1-3, with 7 positions matching TRBD1. The CDR3 contains 16 residues. In nucleotides, the CDR3 is TGTGCCATCAGTCTGTGGACAGGAGGGGCTGGAAACACCATATATTTT. This sequence encodes CAISLWTGGAGNTIYF.

The chain couples TRBV7-9 to TRBJ1-6; unclear D gene. Germline CDR1 and CDR2: SEHNR and FQNEAQ (reference sequence). This CDR3 has 13 residues. V lost 5 bases to trimming and J lost 4 bases, with 6 bases between them. CDR3 in amino acids: CASSATYNSPLHF. In DNA form, the CDR3 reads TGTGCCAGCAGCGCGACTTATAATTCACCCCTCCACTTT.

This clonotype qualifies as medium-sized. The chain uses TRBV6-5 and TRBJ1-5; D unclear. Germline-derived CDR1 and CDR2 are MNHEY and SVGAGI. This CDR3 spans 17 amino acids. V lost 5 bases and J lost 0, with 17 bases in between. The CDR3 here is CASSSRARRDSNQPQHF. The CDR3, as DNA: TGTGCCAGCAGTAGTAGAGCTAGACGAGATAGCAATCAGCCCCAGCATTTT.

This clonotype was seen many times. The chain couples TRBV7-9 to TRBJ2-1, with 10 bases that match TRBD2. Germline trimming cut 1 base from V and 15 bases from J; bases unmatched to any gene: 6. Germline V gene sequence: CDR1 SEHNR, CDR2 FQNEAQ (reference sequence). The CDR3 runs to 13 residues. The CDR3 region is CASSLDRAGGRFF. The CDR3, as DNA: TGTGCCAGCAGCTTAGACCGAGCGGGGGGGAGGTTCTTC.

The sample holds a few counts of this clonotype. The rearrangement uses TRBV3-1 and TRBJ1-1, with TRBD1 identical over 7 bases. The J segment lost 3 bases and the V segment lost 5 bases, leaving 6 bases of the junction unmatched. Germline CDR1 reads LGHDT; CDR2 reads YNNKEL (reference sequence). The CDR3 sequence is 14 residues long. CDR3 amino acids: CASSTDQGDTEAFF. The CDR3 nucleotides read TGTGCCAGCAGCACCGATCAGGGGGACACTGAAGCTTTCTTT.

This clonotype showed up just a few times. The rearrangement joins TRBV20-1 to TRBJ2-1; 12 bases agree with TRBD2. Germline V gene sequence: CDR1 DFQATT, CDR2 SNEGSKA (reference sequence). V lost 8 bases to trimming and J lost 5 bases; unmatched junction nucleotides: 10. The CDR3 length is 15 residues. The chain's CDR3 is CSLPLTSGRHNEQFF. In DNA form, the CDR3 reads TGCAGTTTACCCCTGACTAGCGGGAGACACAATGAGCAGTTCTTC.